This T cell receptor (beta chain) was observed in a study of blood T cell repertoires in COVID-19. In the study overall: The samples span acute and convalescent COVID-19 from the United States, Italy and Spain. T cells, B-cell-depleted T cells, or PBMCs supplied cDNA or gDNA.

Original data processing: Amplification from reference gene primers served as the basis for estimated nucleated cell counts. Clones were sequenced by immunoSEQ multiplex PCR, and TCRdb holds only the in-frame ones, with some missing. The V and J calls and clone size are taken from that table; D and trimming were inferred from the DNA. In the table there are around 250,000 clones, around four fifths of which are singletons. Sequencing was done on a sample of peripheral blood. The TCR sequence derives from an elderly man with acute or convalescent COVID-19.

Here the CDR3 reads CASSTRTTSGRKTDTQYF. CDR3 DNA: TGTGCCAGTAGTACCCGAACCACTAGCGGGAGAAAAACAGATACGCAGTATTTT. The genes are TRBV19 and TRBJ2-3, with 11 bases lining up with TRBD2. Germline V gene lookup returns CDR1 LNHDA and CDR2 SQIVND (reference sequence). Germline trimming cut 4 bases from V and 3 bases from J; bases unmatched to any gene: 12. CDR3 size: 18 residues.